The rows below give T cell receptor beta chains drawn from one sample of a study of cytomegalovirus exposure and HLA in healthy donors. The assay was immunoSEQ multiplex PCR, and TCRdb's table has in-frame clones only and misses some. The sample includes roughly 200,000 clones, approximately 79% of them seen just once. Input material: PBMCs. These receptors were collected from a woman aged 40 to 50 in good health and CMV-seronegative. Both conserved end residues are part of each CDR3. A D gene is named only where the DNA matches it firmly. The size field is filled for only some rows; it gives once, few, many or a size class.

j_gene	d_gene	abundance	v_gene	CDR3nt	CDR3aa
TRBJ2-7	TRBD1	-	TRBV29-1	TGCAGCGTAGTGGACAGGGGCCTCTACGAGCAGTACTTC	CSVVDRGLYEQYF
TRBJ2-5	TRBD1	-	TRBV13	TGTGCCAGCAGCTTACCGACAGGGGCCAAGGAGACCCAGTACTTC	CASSLPTGAKETQYF
TRBJ2-2	TRBD1	-	TRBV19	TGTGCCAGTAATCCCAGGGGGCGGGTTACCGGGGAGCTGTTTTTT	CASNPRGRVTGELFF
TRBJ1-3	-	-	TRBV30	TGTGCCTGGAGTGTGGTAGTCTCTGGAAACACCATATATTTT	CAWSVVVSGNTIYF
TRBJ1-2	TRBD1	-	TRBV5-1	TGCGCCAGCAGCGGGGGGACAGACATCTATGGCTACACCTTC	CASSGGTDIYGYTF
TRBJ2-7	TRBD1	-	TRBV2	TGTGCCAGTAGGACAGGGGGCGAGCAGTACTTC	CASRTGGEQYF
TRBJ1-1	-	-	TRBV2	TGTGCCAGCAGTGAAACGGGGTTCAGGACTGAAGCTTTCTTT	CASSETGFRTEAFF
TRBJ2-5	-	few	TRBV11-2	TGTGCCAGCAGCTTAGATCAGCGAACCCAGTACTTC	CASSLDQRTQYF
TRBJ2-7	TRBD1	-	TRBV7-6	TGTGCCAGCAGCATAACCGGGACAGGGACCTACGAGCAGTACTTC	CASSITGTGTYEQYF
TRBJ1-2	-	few	TRBV19	TGTGCCACGTCGACAGCCCCCTATGGCTACACCTTC	CATSTAPYGYTF
TRBJ1-3	-	-	TRBV30	TGTGCCTGCCAACTAAACTCTGGAAACACCATATATTTT	CACQLNSGNTIYF
TRBJ2-1	-	-	TRBV29-1	TGCAGCGTTGGGTCAGTTTCTCATGAGCAGTTCTTC	CSVGSVSHEQFF
TRBJ2-1	-	-	TRBV14	TGTGCCAGCAGCCCCGTCCGGGGGGCCAATGAGCAGTTCTTC	CASSPVRGANEQFF
TRBJ1-5	-	few	TRBV10-3	TGTGCCATCAGCCCCGGGGACAATCAGCCCCAGCATTTT	CAISPGDNQPQHF
TRBJ1-1	-	-	TRBV7-9	TGTGCCAGCAGCTTAGGCAGGGGCGCGGTCGAAGCTTTCTTT	CASSLGRGAVEAFF
TRBJ2-1	TRBD2	-	TRBV7-2	TGTGCCAGCAGCTTACAGAATAGCGGGAGCAATGAGCAGTTCTTC	CASSLQNSGSNEQFF
TRBJ2-3	TRBD1	few	TRBV2	TGTGCCAGCAGTTACAGGGGGCTTGGCACAGATACGCAGTATTTT	CASSYRGLGTDTQYF
TRBJ1-1	TRBD1	-	TRBV28	TGTGCCAGTAACGAACAGGGGGAGAACACTGAAGCTTTCTTT	CASNEQGENTEAFF
TRBJ1-1	-	-	TRBV6-1	TGTGCCAGCAAAGCGTTTTCCGTGGCGGATGAAGCTTTCTTT	CASKAFSVADEAFF
TRBJ1-2	-	-	TRBV28	TGTGCCAGCAGTTTATGGGAGTTTATGGGGGCTTCTGCCTATGGCTACACCTTC	CASSLWEFMGASAYGYTF
TRBJ1-2	TRBD1	-	TRBV28	TGTGCCAGCAGATGGGAAGGGGGCGATAACTATGGCTACACCTTC	CASRWEGGDNYGYTF
TRBJ1-3	TRBD1	-	TRBV7-2	TGTGCCAGCAGCTCCGGGACAGGGGGCTTTGGAAACACCATATATTTT	CASSSGTGGFGNTIYF
TRBJ1-1	-	-	TRBV11-3	TGTGCCAGCAGCTTAGATCAAAGGGGAGGGTTGGCTTTCTTT	CASSLDQRGGLAFF
TRBJ2-3	-	medium-sized	TRBV9	TGTGCCAGCAGCGTAGCTACGCGGCCAGATACGCAGTATTTT	CASSVATRPDTQYF
TRBJ1-4	-	-	TRBV5-1	TGCGCCAGCAGCTTGAGGGGGGGCGAGGAAAAACTGTTTTTT	CASSLRGGEEKLFF
TRBJ1-5	TRBD1	-	TRBV6-1	TGTGCCAGCGAAGGACAGGTTATTGAGCCCCAGCATTTT	CASEGQVIEPQHF
TRBJ2-5	-	-	TRBV19	TGTGCCAGTAGTATCGGGCAGGGGCAAGAGACCCAGTACTTC	CASSIGQGQETQYF
TRBJ2-1	TRBD2	-	TRBV9	TGTGCCAGCAGCGCAGAAGGACTAGCGGGAGATCACAATGAGCAGTTCTTC	CASSAEGLAGDHNEQFF
TRBJ1-2	-	-	TRBV5-1	TGCGCCAGCAGCTTCTCCAGGCTCTATGGCTACACCTTC	CASSFSRLYGYTF